This TCR beta chain appears in the sequencing data of a study of OX40 agonist ivuxolimab in advanced cancers. Study-wide points: Low normalized T-cell clonal expansion was additionally recorded for some nonresponders. In the expanded peripheral T cells, antigen specificity was never determined. CD4+ and CD8+ T cells in blood underwent clonal expansion by week 6 at 0.1 to 3.0 mg/kg.

TCRdb keeps only in-frame clones here, not all; method: immunoSEQ multiplex PCR. The table has tens of thousands of clones, less than 95% seen once. Of note for this clone: As yet, its antigen is unknown.

CDR3 length equals 12 residues. V was clipped by 5 bases and J by 2 bases, with 7 bases between them. Germline V gene data show CDR1 as KGHSH and CDR2 as LQKENI. This sequence originates from an adult with an advanced solid tumor such as melanoma, head and neck, liver or kidney cancer. The chain combines TRBV18 with TRBJ2-7, with TRBD1 as a possible D gene (5 bases). Source: CD4+ or CD8+ T cells sorted from blood, taken in a trial of the OX40 agonist ivuxolimab. The CDR3 coding sequence is TGTGCCAGCTCAACGACAGCCTACGAGCAGTACTTC. Its translation: CASSTTAYEQYF.